This paragraph reports one T cell receptor beta chain. The antigen is undetermined. The sample is drawn from a study of OX40 agonist ivuxolimab in advanced cancers. Study-level information: Administration of intravenous ivuxolimab to patients occurred every 2 weeks at 0.01 to 10 mg/kg. Approximately 41% of patients had received prior checkpoint inhibitor therapy. The study's findings and limits: Expansion of clones was among the lowest in partial responders at 0.1-3.0 mg/kg. At 0.1 to 3.0 mg/kg, clonal expansion of CD4+ and CD8+ blood T cells had occurred by week 6.

V dropped 0 bases and J dropped 7 bases, with 9 bases sitting between them. From germline, CDR1 is MNHEY and CDR2 SMNVEV (reference sequence). The CDR3 is 13 amino acids. Some clones are missing from TCRdb's copy, which holds only in-frame ones; the method was immunoSEQ multiplex PCR. The sample consists of 14,000 or so clones, about 70% of them appearing once. The sample consisted of CD4+ or CD8+ T cells sorted from blood, taken in a trial of the OX40 agonist ivuxolimab. The chain employs TRBV27 and TRBJ1-2; D is uncertain. The source is an adult with an advanced solid tumor such as melanoma, head and neck, liver or kidney cancer. The CDR3 DNA follows: TGTGCCAGCAGTTTATCCGGAACCACTGGCTACACCTTC. This translates into CASSLSGTTGYTF.